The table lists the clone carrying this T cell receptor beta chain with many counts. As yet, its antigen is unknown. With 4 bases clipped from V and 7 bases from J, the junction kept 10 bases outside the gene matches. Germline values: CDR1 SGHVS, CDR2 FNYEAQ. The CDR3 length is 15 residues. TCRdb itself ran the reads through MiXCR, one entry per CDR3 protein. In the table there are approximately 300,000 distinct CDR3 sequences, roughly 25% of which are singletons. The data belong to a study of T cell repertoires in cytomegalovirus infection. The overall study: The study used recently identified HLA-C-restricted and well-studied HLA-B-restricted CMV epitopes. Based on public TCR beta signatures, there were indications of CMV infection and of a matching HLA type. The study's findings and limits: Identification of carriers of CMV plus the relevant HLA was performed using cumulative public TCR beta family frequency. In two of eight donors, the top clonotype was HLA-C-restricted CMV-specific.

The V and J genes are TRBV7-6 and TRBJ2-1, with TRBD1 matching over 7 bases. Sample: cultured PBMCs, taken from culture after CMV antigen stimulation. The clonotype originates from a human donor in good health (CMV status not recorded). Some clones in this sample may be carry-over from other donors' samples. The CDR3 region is CASSWTGTDLNEQFF. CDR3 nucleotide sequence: TGTGCCAGCAGCTGGACCGGGACAGACCTAAATGAGCAGTTCTTC. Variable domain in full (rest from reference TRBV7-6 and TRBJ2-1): GAGVSQSPRYKVTKRGQDVALRCDPISGHVSLYWYRQALGQGPEFLTYFNYEAQQDKSGLPNDRFSAERPEGSISTLTIQRTEQRDSAMYRCASSWTGTDLNEQFFGPGTRLTVL.